These T cell receptor beta chains were read from a single sample in a study of blood T cell repertoires in COVID-19. The repertoire was sequenced with immunoSEQ multiplex PCR; TCRdb's copy has only in-frame clones and lacks some. The data contain over 350,000 clones, 85% to 90% of them singletons. The sample taken for sequencing was PBMCs or T cells enriched from blood (not recorded which). The receptor source for this set is a woman aged 18-30 years who had recovered from COVID-19. Both conserved end residues are part of each CDR3. D genes are given only for firm matches. For some rows the clone size is stated as once, few or many, or as a class when expanded; others skip it.

v_call,j_call,d_call,clone_size,cdr3_aa,cdr3_nt
TRBV7-9,TRBJ2-2,NA,NA,CASSLVRGHGELFF,TGTGCCAGCAGCTTAGTACGAGGGCACGGGGAGCTGTTTTTT
TRBV30,TRBJ2-5,NA,NA,CAWNGGTTQYF,TGTGCCTGGAACGGGGGTACTACCCAGTACTTC
TRBV11-2,TRBJ2-3,TRBD2,NA,CASVRAGRGTDTQYF,TGTGCCAGCGTCAGGGCAGGGCGGGGGACAGATACGCAGTATTTT
TRBV19,TRBJ1-1,NA,NA,CASGWSRSTEAFF,TGTGCTTCGGGGTGGAGCCGCTCGACTGAAGCTTTCTTT
TRBV29-1,TRBJ2-7,NA,NA,CSVVGVRGRPYEQYF,TGCAGCGTTGTAGGGGTCCGGGGGAGGCCCTACGAGCAGTACTTC
TRBV4-1,TRBJ2-4,NA,NA,CASSQPTRGAKNIQYF,TGCGCCAGCAGCCAACCTACAAGGGGAGCCAAAAACATTCAGTACTTC
TRBV19,TRBJ1-6,NA,NA,CASRDGPGHGSSPLHF,TGTGCCAGTAGAGATGGACCGGGACACGGAAGTTCACCCCTCCACTTT
TRBV5-1,TRBJ1-6,NA,NA,CASSLEGTRTYNSPLHF,TGCGCCAGCAGCTTGGAGGGGACAAGAACCTATAATTCACCCCTCCACTTT
TRBV9,TRBJ1-4,NA,NA,CASSVSDEKLFF,TGTGCCAGCAGCGTCAGTGATGAAAAACTGTTTTTT
TRBV29-1,TRBJ2-7,NA,NA,CSAVRDTVTYEQYF,TGCAGCGCAGTCCGGGACACGGTGACCTACGAGCAGTACTTC
TRBV30,TRBJ2-2,NA,NA,CAWRRLMVVGELFF,TGTGCCTGGAGAAGACTGATGGTGGTCGGGGAGCTGTTTTTT
TRBV25-1,TRBJ1-5,NA,NA,CASSEMRVGQPQHF,TGTGCCAGCAGTGAGATGAGGGTTGGTCAGCCCCAGCATTTT
TRBV6-1,TRBJ2-2,TRBD1,NA,CASSEWGQGASGELFF,TGTGCCAGCAGTGAATGGGGACAGGGGGCTTCCGGGGAGCTGTTTTTT
TRBV6-5,TRBJ2-3,NA,NA,CASSYSRGRDTQYF,TGTGCCAGCAGTTACTCGAGGGGGAGAGATACGCAGTATTTT
TRBV10-3,TRBJ2-2,TRBD1,NA,CASGTGGSTGELFF,TGTGCCAGCGGGACAGGAGGTAGCACCGGGGAGCTGTTTTTT
TRBV4-1,TRBJ2-7,TRBD2,NA,CASSQGPGLVTEQYF,TGCGCCAGCAGCCAAGGACCGGGACTAGTGACTGAGCAGTACTTC
TRBV27,TRBJ1-1,TRBD1,NA,CASKGARNTEAFF,TGTGCCAGCAAGGGGGCGAGGAACACTGAAGCTTTCTTT
TRBV2,TRBJ2-7,TRBD2,NA,CASQTGLAAAREQYF,TGTGCCAGCCAAACGGGACTAGCGGCTGCTCGGGAGCAGTACTTC
TRBV7-8,TRBJ1-1,NA,NA,CASSLVGGVRVGTEAFF,TGTGCCAGCAGCTTAGTAGGGGGGGTTAGGGTTGGCACTGAAGCTTTCTTT
TRBV6-2/TRBV6-3,TRBJ1-5,NA,NA,CASSTEYSNQPQHF,TGTGCCAGCAGCACTGAGTATAGCAATCAGCCCCAGCATTTT
TRBV30,TRBJ1-3,TRBD1,NA,CAWSTGAGGNTIYF,TGTGCCTGGAGCACAGGGGCTGGAGGAAACACCATATATTTT
TRBV6-1,TRBJ1-5,TRBD1,few,CASSVDPGQGYPQPQHF,TGTGCCAGCAGTGTCGACCCGGGACAGGGTTACCCTCAGCCCCAGCATTTT
TRBV7-7,TRBJ1-6,NA,NA,CVTRSPLHF,TGTGTTACACGTTCACCCCTCCACTTT
TRBV30,TRBJ1-5,NA,NA,CAWSVFGGHQPQHF,TGTGCCTGGAGTGTATTCGGGGGGCATCAGCCCCAGCATTTT
TRBV19,TRBJ2-3,TRBD1,NA,CASSAGTGPTDTQYF,TGTGCCAGTAGTGCCGGGACAGGTCCGACAGATACGCAGTATTTT
TRBV30,TRBJ2-7,NA,NA,CAWSVGRGYEQYF,TGTGCCTGGAGTGTTGGCCGCGGTTACGAGCAGTACTTC
TRBV27,TRBJ1-5,NA,NA,CASSLSAAGGNQPQHF,TGTGCCAGCAGTTTATCAGCCGCGGGCGGCAATCAGCCCCAGCATTTT
TRBV28,TRBJ2-5,NA,NA,CASSFRHGPKTQYF,TGTGCCAGCAGTTTTCGGCATGGGCCCAAGACCCAGTACTTC
TRBV12-3/TRBV12-4,TRBJ1-2,NA,NA,CASSSGFIGYTF,TGTGCCAGCAGTTCAGGGTTCATTGGCTACACCTTC
TRBV3-1/TRBV3-2,TRBJ2-3,TRBD2,NA,CASSQDFGGGAGTDTQYF,TGTGCCAGCAGCCAAGATTTTGGCGGGGGGGCGGGCACAGATACGCAGTATTTT
TRBV18,TRBJ1-6,TRBD1,once,CASSSTTGNNSPLHF,TGTGCCAGCTCTTCGACGACAGGGAATAATTCACCCCTCCACTTT
TRBV6-5,TRBJ2-7,TRBD1,NA,CASSYSQGAWEQYF,TGTGCCAGCAGTTACTCTCAGGGGGCATGGGAGCAGTACTTC
TRBV19,TRBJ2-3,TRBD1,NA,CASRRTGGHGATDTQYF,TGTGCCAGTAGGCGGACAGGGGGTCATGGGGCCACAGATACGCAGTATTTT
TRBV29-1,TRBJ1-5,TRBD1,NA,CSVASDRRQPQHF,TGCAGCGTTGCCTCGGACAGGCGACAGCCCCAGCATTTT
TRBV2,TRBJ2-2,TRBD1,NA,CASRQGAYTGELFF,TGTGCCAGCAGACAGGGGGCTTACACCGGGGAGCTGTTTTTT
TRBV19,TRBJ1-3,TRBD1,NA,CASSIVAGQGVGSGNTIYF,TGTGCCAGTAGTATCGTCGCGGGACAGGGGGTCGGCTCTGGAAACACCATATATTTT
TRBV27,TRBJ2-1,TRBD2,NA,CASREAGESYNEQFF,TGTGCCAGCAGAGAAGCGGGGGAATCCTACAATGAGCAGTTCTTC
TRBV5-1,TRBJ1-1,TRBD1,NA,CASTFMPDRDEAFF,TGCGCCAGCACCTTTATGCCGGACAGGGACGAGGCGTTCTTT
TRBV19,TRBJ1-6,TRBD1,NA,CASSKGQGYSPLHF,TGTGCCAGTAGTAAAGGACAGGGCTACTCACCCCTCCACTTT
TRBV7-8,TRBJ2-2,NA,once,CASSLLPHPQGTGELFF,TGTGCCAGCAGCTTATTGCCGCACCCCCAGGGGACCGGGGAGCTGTTTTTT
TRBV7-9,TRBJ1-4,NA,NA,CASSSPGVATNEKLFF,TGTGCCAGCAGCTCGCCCGGGGTTGCAACTAATGAAAAACTGTTTTTT
TRBV27,TRBJ1-6,TRBD1,NA,CASSLGTGSNSPLHF,TGTGCCAGCAGTTTAGGGACAGGGTCGAATTCACCCCTCCACTTT
TRBV3-1/TRBV3-2,TRBJ1-4,NA,once,CASSQGYGSDEKLFF,TGTGCCAGCAGCCAAGGGTACGGGTCCGATGAAAAACTGTTTTTT
TRBV7-9,TRBJ2-7,TRBD2,NA,CASSLRTSGGEQYF,TGTGCCAGCAGCCTTCGGACTAGCGGGGGCGAGCAGTACTTC
TRBV5-6,TRBJ1-1,NA,NA,CASSLTGGLRTEAFF,TGTGCCAGCAGCTTGACCGGGGGACTCCGCACTGAAGCTTTCTTT
TRBV5-5,TRBJ1-1,TRBD1,few,CASSPGTVQAFF,TGTGCCAGCAGCCCCGGGACAGTCCAAGCTTTCTTT